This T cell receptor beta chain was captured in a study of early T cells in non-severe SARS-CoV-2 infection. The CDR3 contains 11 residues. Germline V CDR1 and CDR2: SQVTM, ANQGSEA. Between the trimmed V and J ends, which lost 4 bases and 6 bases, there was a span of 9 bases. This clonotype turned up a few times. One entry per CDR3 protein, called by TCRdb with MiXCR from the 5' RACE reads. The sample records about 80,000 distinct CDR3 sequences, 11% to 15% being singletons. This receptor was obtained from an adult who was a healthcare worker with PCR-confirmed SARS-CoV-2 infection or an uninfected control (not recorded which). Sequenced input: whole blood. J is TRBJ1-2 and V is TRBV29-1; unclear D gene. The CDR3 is CSVGQLDGYTF. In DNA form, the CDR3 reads TGCAGCGTTGGGCAGCTAGATGGCTACACCTTC. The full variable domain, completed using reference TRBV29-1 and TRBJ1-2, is SAVISQKPSRDICQRGTSLTIQCQVDSQVTMMFWYRQQPGQSLTLIATANQGSEATYESGFVIDKFPISRPNLTFSTLTVSNMSPEDSSIYLCSVGQLDGYTFGSGTRLTVV.